This T cell receptor (beta chain) was retrieved from a study of T cells after yellow fever vaccination. V lost 3 bases, J lost 3 bases, and 6 bases lay in between. The germline V gene encodes CDR1 SGHKS and CDR2 YYEKEE (reference sequence). CDR3 length: 13 residues. Each CDR3 protein gets one entry after TCRdb re-called the 5' RACE reads with MiXCR. The table includes about 300,000 distinct CDR3 sequences, 6.8% detected once. This TCR was recovered from a man between 18 and 29 years old who received the YFV17D yellow fever vaccine. The sample was PBMCs, taken roughly 47 days after the first yellow fever vaccination. The chain employs TRBV5-5 and TRBJ2-2; the D gene is possibly TRBD2 (5 bases). The CDR3 here is CASSWRDTGELFF. The CDR3 nucleotides are TGTGCCAGCAGCTGGCGGGACACCGGGGAGCTGTTTTTT.